These 30 T cell receptor beta chains were sequenced from one sample in a study of OX40 agonist ivuxolimab in advanced cancers. Sequencing used immunoSEQ multiplex PCR; TCRdb keeps in-frame clones, though not all of them. The sample contains some 97,000 clones, 70% to 90% of which appear only once. This specimen was CD4+ or CD8+ T cells sorted from blood, taken in a trial of the OX40 agonist ivuxolimab. These receptors all stem from an adult with an advanced solid tumor such as melanoma, head and neck, liver or kidney cancer.

The rearrangement joins TRBV15 to TRBJ1-5, with TRBD1 matching over 7 bases. Germline V CDR1 and CDR2: LNHNV, YYDKDF (reference sequence). CDR3 length equals 16 residues. J gave up 3 bases and V 0 bases, and 5 bases lay outside the gene matches. The CDR3 here is CATSRDWGQYNQPQHF. As DNA, the CDR3 is TGTGCCACCAGCAGAGACTGGGGACAGTACAATCAGCCCCAGCATTTT.

This chain links TRBV6-1 with TRBJ1-6, with D uncertain. Germline loops: CDR1 MNHNS, CDR2 SASEGT. V dropped 1 base and J dropped 10 bases, with 14 bases sitting between them. The CDR3 spans 15 residues. The CDR3 spells CASSEGPRLRSPLHF. The CDR3 DNA sequence: TGTGCCAGCAGTGAAGGCCCGCGTCTTAGGTCACCCCTCCACTTT.

This rearrangement joins TRBV9 to TRBJ1-2; 12 bases are shared with TRBD1. Losses at the gene ends were 3 bases for V and 6 bases for J; bases not matched to a gene: 6. The CDR3 consists of 15 residues. Germline CDR1 SGDLS, CDR2 YYNGEE. CDR3 region: CASSGIGTGGNGYTF. The DNA of the CDR3 is TGTGCCAGCAGCGGAATCGGGACAGGGGGCAATGGCTACACCTTC.

In its sample, this clone was seen once. This chain uses TRBV5-8 with TRBJ2-3, with 8 bases matching TRBD1. The CDR3 sequence is 15 residues long. Germline lookup yields CDR1 SGHTS and CDR2 YDEGEE. The V gene end was trimmed by 3 bases and the J gene end by 2 bases; junction bases not matched to a gene: 5. The chain's CDR3 is CASSSGTGPTDTQYF. Here the CDR3 DNA reads TGTGCCAGCAGCTCCGGGACAGGTCCCACAGATACGCAGTATTTT.

The chain carries TRBV7-2 and TRBJ2-1; 7 bases match TRBD1. The V and J ends lost 4 bases and 15 bases, in that order; junction bases with no gene match: 12. CDR1 and CDR2 from the germline V gene are SGHTA and FQGNSA. CDR3 length: 13 amino acids. DNA for the CDR3: TGTGCCAGCAGCTACCGGGACAGCAACACGGGGTTCTTC. Protein product: CASSYRDSNTGFF.

The chain carries TRBV29-1 and TRBJ2-3; D not resolved. This CDR3 contains 13 residues. Looked up from germline, CDR1 is SQVTM and CDR2 is ANQGSEA. V gave up 3 bases and J gave up 2 bases, with 9 bases separating them. CDR3 in DNA: TGCAGCGTTGATGGTCTATCCACAGATACGCAGTATTTT. It encodes CSVDGLSTDTQYF.

The V call is TRBV11-2, the J call TRBJ2-3, with 7 positions matching TRBD2. V shed 8 bases and J 7 bases; nucleotides not matched to a gene: 24. The CDR3 covers 18 residues. Germline V lookup: CDR1 SGHAT, CDR2 FQNNGV. The CDR3: CASLKGGGSFLRFHTQYF. Written as DNA, the CDR3 is TGTGCCAGCCTTAAGGGCGGCGGGAGCTTTTTAAGGTTCCATACGCAGTATTTT.

The chain has TRBV11-2 and TRBJ1-2; tentative D call: TRBD1 (5 bases). This CDR3 comprises 15 residues. Deletions cut 5 bases from V and 4 bases from J, with 17 bases between. Per the germline V gene, CDR1 is SGHAT and CDR2 is FQNNGV. The CDR3 reads CASSPRVGETYGYTF. The CDR3 DNA sequence: TGTGCCAGCAGCCCCCGCGTGGGGGAAACCTATGGCTACACCTTC.

V and J are TRBV10-3 and TRBJ1-4, with D maybe TRBD1 (5 bases). Germline CDR1 ENHRY, CDR2 SYGVKD. V was shortened by 4 bases and J by 0 bases, with 9 bases between the two germline ends. The CDR3 has 15 residues. Here the CDR3 reads CAISVGVATNEKLFF. The CDR3 coding sequence is TGTGCCATCAGTGTAGGGGTTGCAACTAATGAAAAACTGTTTTTT.

This sequence joins TRBV2 and TRBJ1-2; no definite D call. The germline V and J ends were trimmed by 7 bases and 12 bases, with 15 bases remaining between them. CDR1 SNHLY and CDR2 FYNNEI come from the germline V gene. The CDR3 has 11 residues. This CDR3 reads CASTEVQPHTF. The CDR3 DNA reads TGTGCCAGCACCGAGGTCCAGCCCCACACCTTC.

The chain couples TRBV25-1 to TRBJ1-5; D unclear. The CDR3 runs 13 residues. V shed 4 bases and J shed 6 bases, with 10 bases lying between them. Germline CDR1 reads MGHDK; CDR2 reads SYGVNS. The CDR3 sequence: CASSAQGSQPQHF. For the CDR3, the DNA is TGTGCCAGCAGTGCTCAAGGGAGTCAGCCCCAGCATTTT.

V gene TRBV19 combines with J gene TRBJ2-2, with 7 bases fitting TRBD2. The V gene's germline CDR1 is LNHDA and CDR2 SQIVND (reference sequence). This CDR3 comprises 15 residues. The V and J ends lost 6 bases and 0 bases, in that order; junction bases with no gene match: 4. CDR3 sequence (DNA): TGTGCCAGTAGGGGGGGGACGGCGAACACCGGGGAGCTGTTTTTT. This translates into CASRGGTANTGELFF.

This chain links TRBV5-1 with TRBJ1-4; 10 bases are shared with TRBD1. Germline V gene lookup returns CDR1 SGHRS and CDR2 YFSETQ. The CDR3 is made up of 14 amino acids. Trimming cost V 7 bases and J 5 bases; bases outside gene matches: 5. CDR3 in amino acids: CASGPGQGNEKLFF. The CDR3 DNA reads TGCGCCAGCGGACCGGGACAGGGGAATGAAAAACTGTTTTTT.

The rearrangement uses TRBV7-9 and TRBJ2-1; 11 positions match TRBD1. V was pared by 1 base and J by 10 bases, with 3 bases of the junction left unmatched. This CDR3 is built from 14 residues. CDR1 is SEHNR and CDR2 is FQNEAQ in the germline V gene (reference sequence). DNA for the CDR3: TGTGCCAGCAGCTTAGGGACAGGGGGCCGCGAGCAGTTCTTC. This encodes CASSLGTGGREQFF.

The rearrangement links TRBV6-6 to TRBJ1-6; no clear D gene. Per the germline V gene, CDR1 is MNHNY and CDR2 is SVGAGI (reference sequence). Trimming stripped 5 bases from V and 10 bases from J, with 18 bases between. CDR3 size: 15 residues. CDR3 sequence (DNA): TGTGCCAGCAGTGTAAATGGGTTATCCTCCTCACCCCTCCACTTT. The encoded protein is CASSVNGLSSSPLHF.

The rearrangement joins TRBV10-2 to TRBJ1-5; D is uncertain. Trimming took off 7 bases at V and 1 base at J, with 11 bases between the two ends. Germline CDR1 and CDR2: WSHSY and SAAADI. The CDR3 contains 14 residues. The chain's CDR3 is CASNEVGSNQPQHF. The CDR3 DNA sequence: TGCGCCAGCAATGAAGTGGGGAGCAATCAGCCCCAGCATTTT.

This chain joins TRBV28 and TRBJ1-2; D is unresolved. Germline values: CDR1 MDHEN, CDR2 SYDVKM. The V and J ends lost 2 bases and 3 bases respectively, with 16 bases between them. This CDR3 contains 16 residues. CDR3 protein: CASSLRVGGRYYGYTF. The CDR3 coding sequence is TGTGCCAGCAGTTTAAGGGTGGGCGGCAGATACTATGGCTACACCTTC.

The genes are TRBV5-1 and TRBJ2-7; D tentatively reads TRBD1 or TRBD2 (5 bases each). CDR1 is SGHRS and CDR2 is YFSETQ in the germline V gene. This CDR3 region has 15 residues. Trimming took 4 bases from V and 0 from J, leaving 14 bases between them. Here the CDR3 DNA reads TGCGCCAGCAGCAAAACCGGGACGGCCTCCTACGAGCAGTACTTC. Translated: CASSKTGTASYEQYF.

The chain joins TRBV2 to TRBJ1-1, with no clear D. With 6 bases removed from V and 1 base from J, the gap between germline ends came to 12 bases. CDR1 SNHLY and CDR2 FYNNEI come from the germline V gene. This CDR3 is 14 amino acids long. CDR3 DNA: TGTGCCAGCAGGCCCGGACCGCCGAACACTGAAGCTTTCTTT. Protein sequence: CASRPGPPNTEAFF. Filled out from reference TRBV2 and TRBJ1-1, the complete variable domain reads EPEVTQTPSHQVTQMGQEVILRCVPISNHLYFYWYRQILGQKVEFLVSFYNNEISEKSEIFDDQFSVERPDGSNFTLKIRSTKLEDSAMYFCASRPGPPNTEAFFGQGTRLTVV.

The chain couples TRBV7-2 to TRBJ2-2; the match to TRBD1 covers 9 bases. Germline values: CDR1 SGHTA, CDR2 FQGNSA. After removal of 0 bases from V and 5 bases from J, the junction contained 16 bases not matched to a gene. The CDR3 is 20 amino acids. CDR3 sequence (DNA): TGTGCCAGCAGCTTAGCGCTGGACAGGGGTTTGAGCGGGGATACCGGGGAGCTGTTTTTT. This gives the protein CASSLALDRGLSGDTGELFF.

The chain joins TRBV5-4 to TRBJ2-2, with 7 bases fitting TRBD2. This CDR3 is 14 amino acids long. After removal of 4 bases from V and 10 bases from J, the junction contained 10 bases not matched to a gene. Per the germline V gene, CDR1 is SGHNT and CDR2 is YYREEE (reference sequence). In nucleotides, the CDR3 is TGTGCCAGCAGCCTACGGGGACTACCGGCGGAGCTGTTTTTT. It yields the protein CASSLRGLPAELFF.

This rearrangement joins TRBV5-4 to TRBJ1-6; 8 bases are shared with TRBD1. Germline values: CDR1 SGHNT, CDR2 YYREEE (reference sequence). V lost 3 bases and J lost 7; bases outside the gene matches: 6. This CDR3 spans 15 amino acids. The CDR3: CASSSRDRKNSPLHF. Here the CDR3 DNA reads TGTGCCAGCAGCTCCCGGGACAGGAAAAATTCACCCCTCCACTTT.

The J gene is TRBJ1-1, the V gene TRBV6-5; 7 nucleotides align to TRBD1. The CDR3 has 14 amino acids. V trimming: 7 bases; J trimming: 5 bases; junction bases outside the gene matches: 10. Germline V gene lookup returns CDR1 MNHEY and CDR2 SVGAGI. The CDR3 loop is CASTRTGAHTEAFF. The CDR3 bases are TGTGCCAGCACCCGTACAGGGGCTCATACTGAAGCTTTCTTT.

The chain links TRBV2 to TRBJ1-2; D may be TRBD1 (5 bases). The CDR3 is 17 residues long. Per the germline V gene, CDR1 is SNHLY and CDR2 is FYNNEI. The V and J ends lost 6 bases and 3 bases respectively, with 23 bases between them. As DNA, the CDR3 is TGTGCCAGCAGCCCGGGGTTTGGCGGGGCGAATCACTATGGCTACACCTTC. It encodes CASSPGFGGANHYGYTF.

The chain is built from TRBV7-2 and TRBJ2-2, with D possibly TRBD2 on 6 matching bases. V was cut by 5 bases and J by 0 bases, with 7 bases left in between. The length of the CDR3 is 14 residues. CDR1 SGHTA and CDR2 FQGNSA come from the germline V gene. CDR3 loop: CASSRDSNTGELFF. CDR3 nucleotides: TGTGCCAGCAGCAGGGACTCGAACACCGGGGAGCTGTTTTTT.

This CDR3 reads CASSGGQSSGNTIYF. In nucleotides, the CDR3 is TGTGCCAGCAGCGGAGGCCAATCCTCTGGAAACACCATATATTTT. This chain links TRBV9 with TRBJ1-3; D remains unclear. V was cut by 3 bases and J by 0 bases, with 10 bases left in between. CDR1 and CDR2 from the germline V gene are SGDLS and YYNGEE. This CDR3 is built from 15 residues.

The chain combines TRBV6-5 with TRBJ2-5; D uncertain. V dropped 5 bases and J dropped 8 bases, with 9 bases sitting between them. The V gene's germline CDR1 is MNHEY and CDR2 SVGAGI. This CDR3 is 11 amino acids long. The CDR3 DNA sequence: TGTGCCAGCAGTAGTCTCTCCACCCAGTACTTC. This translates into CASSSLSTQYF.

The chain has TRBV6-4 and TRBJ2-1; a weak D match, TRBD2 (5 bases). V gave up 4 bases and J gave up 10 bases, with 14 bases separating them. This CDR3 region has 13 residues. Germline V gives CDR1 MRHNA, CDR2 SNTAGT. In DNA, the CDR3 is TGTGCCAGCAGTGGCCAGACCCGCGGGGAGCAGTTCTTC. Translation gives CASSGQTRGEQFF.

The genes are TRBV27 and TRBJ2-3; D is unclear. The germline CDR1 and CDR2 sequences are MNHEY and SMNVEV (reference sequence). V dropped 5 bases and J dropped 3 bases, with 12 bases sitting between them. The CDR3 contains 14 residues. CDR3 amino acids: CASSSRDLTDTQYF. CDR3 nucleotides: TGTGCCAGCAGTAGTCGAGACCTAACAGATACGCAGTATTTT.

This chain links TRBV19 with TRBJ1-5; 9 bases are a match to TRBD1. The V segment lost 3 bases and the J segment 7 bases; nucleotides outside the gene matches: 4. CDR1 and CDR2 from the germline V gene are LNHDA and SQIVND (reference sequence). The CDR3 is made up of 14 amino acids. CDR3 sequence (DNA): TGTGCCAGTAGTATGGGACAGGGATCCCAGCCCCAGCATTTT. Protein sequence: CASSMGQGSQPQHF.